This TCR beta chain originates from a study of cytomegalovirus exposure and HLA in healthy donors. Across the study: An earlier analysis found some 100 million unique TCR beta sequences from about 190 million T cells.

Study-wide results and limits: Among CMV-associated TCR beta chains, most appeared HLA-restricted in a later analysis.

CDR1 is MDHEN and CDR2 is SYDVKM in the germline V gene. Trimming removed 4 bases from V and 5 bases from J, with 12 bases in between. This CDR3 has 14 amino acids. To note about this clone: The antigen remains undetermined.

Both 60 Vbeta primers and 13 Jbeta primers went into the PCR. Profiling relied on immunoSEQ multiplex PCR, and the TCRdb table lists in-frame clones only, not all of them. Among 150,000 to 200,000 clones listed, roughly four fifths were seen once. The receptor was derived from a woman younger than 35 in good health and CMV-seronegative. The rearrangement uses TRBV28 and TRBJ2-1; tentative D call: TRBD1 (5 bases). Sequenced sample: PBMCs. The CDR3 bases are TGTGCCAGCAGTTACAGGAGCAGGAACAATGAGCAGTTCTTC. Protein product: CASSYRSRNNEQFF.